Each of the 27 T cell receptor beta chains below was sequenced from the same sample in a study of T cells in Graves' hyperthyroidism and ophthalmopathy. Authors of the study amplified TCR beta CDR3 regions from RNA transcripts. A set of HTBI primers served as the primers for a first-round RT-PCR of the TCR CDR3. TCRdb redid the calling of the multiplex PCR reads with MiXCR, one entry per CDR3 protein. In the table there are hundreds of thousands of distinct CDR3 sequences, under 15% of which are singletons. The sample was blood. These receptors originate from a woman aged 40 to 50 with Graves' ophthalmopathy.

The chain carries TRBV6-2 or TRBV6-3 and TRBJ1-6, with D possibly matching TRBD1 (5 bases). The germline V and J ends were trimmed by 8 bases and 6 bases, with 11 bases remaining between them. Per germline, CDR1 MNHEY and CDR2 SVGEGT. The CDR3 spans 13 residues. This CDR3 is CASWTWSNSPLHF. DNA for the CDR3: TGTGCCAGCTGGACATGGAGTAATTCACCCCTCCACTTT.

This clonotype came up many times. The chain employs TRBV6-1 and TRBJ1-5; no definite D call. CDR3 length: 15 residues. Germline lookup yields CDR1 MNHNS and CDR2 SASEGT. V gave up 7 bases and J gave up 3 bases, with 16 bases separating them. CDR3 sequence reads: CASNARPGSNQPQHF. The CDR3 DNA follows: TGTGCCAGCAACGCCAGACCAGGTTCCAATCAGCCCCAGCATTTT.

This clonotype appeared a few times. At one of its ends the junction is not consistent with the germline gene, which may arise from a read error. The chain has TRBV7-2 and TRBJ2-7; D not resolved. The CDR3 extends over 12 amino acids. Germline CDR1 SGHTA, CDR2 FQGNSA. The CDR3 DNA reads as TGTGCCAACAGCTGGGTCTCCTACGAGCAGTACTTC. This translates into CANSWVSYEQYF.

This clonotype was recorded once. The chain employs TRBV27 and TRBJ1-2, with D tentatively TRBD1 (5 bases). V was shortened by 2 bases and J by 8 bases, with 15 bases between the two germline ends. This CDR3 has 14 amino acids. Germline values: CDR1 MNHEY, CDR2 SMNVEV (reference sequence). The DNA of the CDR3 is TGTGCCAGCAGTTTACAGGGAAGCTCCAGCGGCTACACCTTC. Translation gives CASSLQGSSSGYTF.

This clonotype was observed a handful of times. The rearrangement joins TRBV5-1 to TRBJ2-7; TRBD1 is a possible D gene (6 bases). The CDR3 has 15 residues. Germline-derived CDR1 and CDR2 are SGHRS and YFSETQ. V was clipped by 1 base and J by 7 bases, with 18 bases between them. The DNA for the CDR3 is TGCGCCAGCAGCTTGATGGCAGGGGCGGCTGGGGAGCAGTACTTC. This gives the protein CASSLMAGAAGEQYF.

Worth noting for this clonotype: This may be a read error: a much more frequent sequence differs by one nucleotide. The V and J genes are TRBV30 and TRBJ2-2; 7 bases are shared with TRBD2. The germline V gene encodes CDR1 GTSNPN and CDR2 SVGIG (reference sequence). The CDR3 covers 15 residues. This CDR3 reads CAWSASGLNTGELVF. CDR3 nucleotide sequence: TGTGCCTGGAGTGCTAGCGGACTGAACACCGGGGAGCTGGTTTTT.

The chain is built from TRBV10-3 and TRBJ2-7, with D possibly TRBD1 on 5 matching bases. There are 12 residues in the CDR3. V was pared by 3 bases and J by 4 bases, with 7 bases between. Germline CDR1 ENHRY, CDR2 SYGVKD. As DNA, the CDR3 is TGTGCCATCAGTGACAGGGATTACGAGCAGTACTTC. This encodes CAISDRDYEQYF.

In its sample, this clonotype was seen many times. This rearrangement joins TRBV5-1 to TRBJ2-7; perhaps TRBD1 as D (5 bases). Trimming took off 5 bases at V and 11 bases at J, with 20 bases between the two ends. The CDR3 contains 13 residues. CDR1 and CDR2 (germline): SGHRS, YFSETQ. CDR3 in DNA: TGCGCCAGCAGACGAGAGATAGGGGATCGGAAGTACTTC. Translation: CASRREIGDRKYF.

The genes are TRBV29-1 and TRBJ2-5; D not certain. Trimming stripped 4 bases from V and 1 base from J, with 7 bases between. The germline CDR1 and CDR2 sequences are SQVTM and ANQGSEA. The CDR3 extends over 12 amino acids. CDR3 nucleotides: TGCAGCGTTGTTGGAGCCCAAGAGACCCAGTACTTC. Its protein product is CSVVGAQETQYF.

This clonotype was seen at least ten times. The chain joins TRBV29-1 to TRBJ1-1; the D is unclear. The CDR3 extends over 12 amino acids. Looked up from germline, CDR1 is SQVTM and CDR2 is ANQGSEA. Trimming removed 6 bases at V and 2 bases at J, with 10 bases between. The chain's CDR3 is CSVRVLNTEAFF. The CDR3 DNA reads TGCAGCGTGCGCGTCCTAAACACTGAAGCTTTCTTT. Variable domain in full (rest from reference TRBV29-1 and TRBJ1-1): SAVISQKPSRDICQRGTSLTIQCQVDSQVTMMFWYRQQPGQSLTLIATANQGSEATYESGFVIDKFPISRPNLTFSTLTVSNMSPEDSSIYLCSVRVLNTEAFFGQGTRLTVV.

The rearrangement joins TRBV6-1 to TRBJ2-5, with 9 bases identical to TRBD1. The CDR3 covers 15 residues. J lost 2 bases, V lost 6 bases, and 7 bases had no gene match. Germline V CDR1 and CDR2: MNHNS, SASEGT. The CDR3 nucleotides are TGTGCCAGCAGCCCCGGACAGGGGTGGCAAGAGACCCAGTACTTC. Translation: CASSPGQGWQETQYF.

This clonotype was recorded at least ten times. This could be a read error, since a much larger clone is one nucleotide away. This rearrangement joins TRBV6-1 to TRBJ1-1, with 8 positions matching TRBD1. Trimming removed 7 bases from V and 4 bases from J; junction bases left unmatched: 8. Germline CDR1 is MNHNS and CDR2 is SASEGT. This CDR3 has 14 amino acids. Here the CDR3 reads CASNRDRMSTEAFF. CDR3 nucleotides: TGTGCCAGCAACCGGGACAGGATGAGCACTGAAGCTTTCTTT.

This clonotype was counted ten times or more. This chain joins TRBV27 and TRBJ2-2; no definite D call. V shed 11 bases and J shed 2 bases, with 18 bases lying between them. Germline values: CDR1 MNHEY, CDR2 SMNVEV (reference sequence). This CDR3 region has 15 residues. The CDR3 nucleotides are TGTGCCTCCCTTATGGCGTGGGGAAACACCGGGGAGCTGTTTTTT. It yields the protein CASLMAWGNTGELFF.

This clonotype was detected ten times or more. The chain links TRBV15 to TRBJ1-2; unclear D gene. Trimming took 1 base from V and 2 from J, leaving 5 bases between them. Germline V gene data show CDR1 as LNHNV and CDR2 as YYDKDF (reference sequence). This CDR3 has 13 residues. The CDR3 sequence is CATSRVGNYGYTF. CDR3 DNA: TGTGCCACCAGCAGAGTCGGGAACTATGGCTACACCTTC.

The CDR3 is CASSAQEALAKNIQYF. The CDR3 nucleotides are TGTGCCAGCAGTGCACAGGAGGCCCTAGCCAAAAACATTCAGTACTTC. The rearrangement joins TRBV6-1 to TRBJ2-4; D is perhaps TRBD1 or TRBD2 (5 bases each). The CDR3 contains 16 residues. With 4 bases removed from V and 0 bases from J, the gap between germline ends came to 13 bases. In germline, CDR1 is MNHNS, CDR2 SASEGT.

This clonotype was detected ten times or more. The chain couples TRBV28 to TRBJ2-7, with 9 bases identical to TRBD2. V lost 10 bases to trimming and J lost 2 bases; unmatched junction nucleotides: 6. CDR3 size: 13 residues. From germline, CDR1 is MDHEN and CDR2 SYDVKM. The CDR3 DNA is TGTGCCACCCATGCTAGCGGGACCTACGAGCAGTACTTC. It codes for CATHASGTYEQYF.

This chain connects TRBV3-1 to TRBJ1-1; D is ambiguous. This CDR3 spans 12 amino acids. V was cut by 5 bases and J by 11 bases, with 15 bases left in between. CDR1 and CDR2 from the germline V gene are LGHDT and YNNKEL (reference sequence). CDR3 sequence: CASSSVRGGAFF. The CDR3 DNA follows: TGTGCCAGCAGCTCTGTCCGGGGAGGCGCTTTCTTT.

For the CDR3, the DNA is TGTGCCAGCAGCTCCCGGACAGGGGGTCCCCAAGAGACCCAGTACTTC. This encodes CASSSRTGGPQETQYF. The genes are TRBV7-2 and TRBJ2-5, with 10 bases fitting TRBD1. The V and J ends lost 4 bases and 1 base, in that order; junction bases with no gene match: 6. This CDR3 is built from 16 residues. Germline V lookup: CDR1 SGHTA, CDR2 FQGNSA.

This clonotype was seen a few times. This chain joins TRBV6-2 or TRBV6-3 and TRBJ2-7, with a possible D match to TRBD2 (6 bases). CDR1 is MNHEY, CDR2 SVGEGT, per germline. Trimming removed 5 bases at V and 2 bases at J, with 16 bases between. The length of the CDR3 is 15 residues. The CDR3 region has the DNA TGTGCCAGCAGTCGCGAGCGGGTCTTAACCTACGAGCAGTACTTC. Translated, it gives CASSRERVLTYEQYF.

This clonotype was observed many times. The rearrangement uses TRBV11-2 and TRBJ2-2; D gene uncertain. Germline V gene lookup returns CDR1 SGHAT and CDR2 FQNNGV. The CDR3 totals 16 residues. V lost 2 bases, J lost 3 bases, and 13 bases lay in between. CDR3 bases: TGTGCCAGCAGCTTATATCTTTCAACGGACACCGGGGAGCTGTTTTTT. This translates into CASSLYLSTDTGELFF.

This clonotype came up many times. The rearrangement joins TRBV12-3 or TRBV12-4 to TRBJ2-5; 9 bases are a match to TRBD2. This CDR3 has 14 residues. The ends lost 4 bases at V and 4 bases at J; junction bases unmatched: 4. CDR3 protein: CASSWLAGSETQYF. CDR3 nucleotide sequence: TGTGCCAGCAGTTGGCTAGCGGGATCAGAGACCCAGTACTTC.

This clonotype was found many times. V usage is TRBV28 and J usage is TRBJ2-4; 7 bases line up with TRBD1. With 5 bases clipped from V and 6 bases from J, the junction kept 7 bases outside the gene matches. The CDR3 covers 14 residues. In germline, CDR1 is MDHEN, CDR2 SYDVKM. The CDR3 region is CASSTPGQLNIQYF. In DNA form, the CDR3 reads TGTGCCAGCAGTACCCCGGGACAGTTAAACATTCAGTACTTC.

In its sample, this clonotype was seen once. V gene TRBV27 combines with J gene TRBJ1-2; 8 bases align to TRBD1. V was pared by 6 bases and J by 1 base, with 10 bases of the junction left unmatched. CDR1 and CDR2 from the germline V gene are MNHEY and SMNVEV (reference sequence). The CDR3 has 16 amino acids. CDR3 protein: CASSPGQGRGNYGYTF. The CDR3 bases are TGTGCCAGCAGCCCCGGACAGGGAAGGGGTAACTATGGCTACACCTTC.

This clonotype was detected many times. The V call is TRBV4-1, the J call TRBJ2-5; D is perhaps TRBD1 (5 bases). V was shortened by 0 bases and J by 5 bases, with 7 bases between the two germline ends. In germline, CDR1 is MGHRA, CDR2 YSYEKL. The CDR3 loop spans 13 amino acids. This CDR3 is CASSQDPGETQYF. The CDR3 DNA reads TGCGCCAGCAGCCAAGACCCAGGGGAGACCCAGTACTTC.

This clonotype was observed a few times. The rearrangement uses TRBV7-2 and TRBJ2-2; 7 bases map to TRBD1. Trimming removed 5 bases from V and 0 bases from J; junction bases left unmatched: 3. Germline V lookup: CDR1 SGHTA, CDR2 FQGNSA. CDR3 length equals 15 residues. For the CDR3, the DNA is TGTGCCAGCAGCAGTGGACAGGCGAACACCGGGGAGCTGTTTTTT. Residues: CASSSGQANTGELFF.

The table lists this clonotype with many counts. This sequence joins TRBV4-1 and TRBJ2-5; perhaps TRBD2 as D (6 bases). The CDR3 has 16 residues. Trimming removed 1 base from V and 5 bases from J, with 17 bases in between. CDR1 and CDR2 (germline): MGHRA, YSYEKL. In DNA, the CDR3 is TGCGCCAGCAGCCAAGTCGTCCCGACTAGTGGGGAGACCCAGTACTTC. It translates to CASSQVVPTSGETQYF.

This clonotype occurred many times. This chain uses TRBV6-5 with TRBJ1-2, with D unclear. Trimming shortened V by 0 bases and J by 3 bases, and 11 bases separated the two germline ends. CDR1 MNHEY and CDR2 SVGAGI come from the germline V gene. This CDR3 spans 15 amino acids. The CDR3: CASSYSNTAHYGYTF. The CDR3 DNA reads TGTGCCAGCAGTTACTCGAATACGGCCCACTATGGCTACACCTTC.